This T cell receptor (beta chain) came from a study of blood T cell repertoires in COVID-19. CDR3 length: 15 amino acids. Trimming stripped 5 bases from V and 4 bases from J, with 17 bases between. Germline CDR1 reads SGHAT; CDR2 reads FQNNGV. The table came from immunoSEQ multiplex PCR; TCRdb's copy has only in-frame clones and leaves some out. Of some 340,000 clones in the sample, 90% to 95% were seen once. The J gene is TRBJ1-2, the V gene TRBV11-2, with a tentative D call TRBD1 (6 bases). The TCR sequence derives from a woman between 25 and 40 years old who had been exposed to COVID-19. The sample taken for sequencing was PBMCs or T cells enriched from blood (not recorded which). The CDR3, as DNA: TGTGCCAGCAGCCCCCAAGAGGGGGTAGGCTATGGCTACACCTTC. This encodes CASSPQEGVGYGYTF.